The 16 T cell receptor beta chains reported below all come from one sample, sequenced in a study of early T cells in non-severe SARS-CoV-2 infection. Using its own MiXCR run on the 5' RACE reads, TCRdb lists one record per CDR3 protein. The table has about 89,000 distinct CDR3 sequences, approximately 15% seen once; the top ten hold approximately 5.1%. Sequencing used whole blood, obtained at baseline. The receptors were sampled from an adult who was a healthcare worker with PCR-confirmed SARS-CoV-2 infection or an uninfected control (not recorded which).

This CDR3 reads CASSHRPGTTVPDTQYF. CDR3 DNA: TGTGCCAGCAGTCACCGCCCCGGGACCACGGTCCCAGATACGCAGTATTTT. J is TRBJ2-3 and V is TRBV28; D possibly uses TRBD1 or TRBD2 (5 bases each). Germline V gene sequence: CDR1 MDHEN, CDR2 SYDVKM. The CDR3 is 17 amino acids. Between the trimmed V and J ends, which lost 5 bases and 4 bases, there was a span of 22 bases.

This clonotype was counted between two and nine times. J is TRBJ2-7 and V is TRBV9; D perhaps matches TRBD1 (6 bases). This CDR3 has 15 residues. Trimming stripped 0 bases from V and 2 bases from J, with 12 bases between. The germline V gene encodes CDR1 SGDLS and CDR2 YYNGEE. This CDR3 is CASSVALGQAYEQYF. CDR3 bases: TGTGCCAGCAGCGTAGCTTTGGGACAAGCCTACGAGCAGTACTTC. Drawing the rest from reference TRBV9 and TRBJ2-7, the complete variable domain is DSGVTQTPKHLITATGQRVTLRCSPRSGDLSVYWYQQSLDQGLQFLIQYYNGEERAKGNILERFSAQQFPDLHSELNLSSLELGDSALYFCASSVALGQAYEQYFGPGTRLTVT.

This clonotype was counted many times. The rearrangement links TRBV5-4 to TRBJ2-7, with unresolved D. The CDR3 has 17 amino acids. CDR1 SGHNT and CDR2 YYREEE come from the germline V gene (reference sequence). The ends were cut back, 1 base at V and 0 bases at J, with 17 bases in the middle. The CDR3 DNA is TGTGCCAGCAGCTTGAGTTCCGGCAGGTTGGACTCCTACGAGCAGTACTTC. It encodes CASSLSSGRLDSYEQYF.

This clonotype was observed many times. The gene calls are TRBV3-1 and TRBJ1-3, with D perhaps TRBD1 (5 bases). Germline values: CDR1 LGHDT, CDR2 YNNKEL (reference sequence). V was pared by 4 bases and J by 4 bases, with 17 bases between. The CDR3 loop spans 16 amino acids. The CDR3 DNA follows: TGTGCCAGCAGCCCCGCAATCTACGGGGGAGGAAACACCATATATTTT. Translation gives CASSPAIYGGGNTIYF. Using reference TRBV3-1 and TRBJ1-3 for the parts outside the CDR3, the full variable domain is DTAVSQTPKYLVTQMGNDKSIKCEQNLGHDTMYWYKQDSKKFLKIMFSYNNKELIINETVPNRFSPKSPDKAHLNLHINSLELGDSAVYFCASSPAIYGGGNTIYFGEGSWLTVV.

This clonotype was counted ten times or more. J is TRBJ1-5 and V is TRBV7-2; possibly TRBD1 for D (6 bases). V was pared by 5 bases and J by 5 bases, with 10 bases between. Germline V gene lookup returns CDR1 SGHTA and CDR2 FQGNSA. The CDR3 sequence is 13 residues long. The DNA of the CDR3 is TGTGCCAGCAGCCTCAGGGGAGATCAGCCCCAGCATTTT. It specifies CASSLRGDQPQHF. Combining the CDR3 with reference TRBV7-2 and TRBJ1-5 gives the whole variable domain GAGVSQSPSNKVTEKGKDVELRCDPISGHTALYWYRQSLGQGLEFLIYFQGNSAPDKSGLPSDRFSAERTGGSVSTLTIQRTQQEDSAVYLCASSLRGDQPQHFGDGTRLSIL.

This clonotype was seen repeatedly, ten times or more. The chain links TRBV4-3 to TRBJ2-6, with a weak D call TRBD2 (5 bases). Germline CDR1 LGHNA, CDR2 YSLEER. Trimming stripped 1 base from V and 0 bases from J, with 10 bases between. There are 17 residues in the CDR3. The CDR3 here is CASSQAGRGSGANVLTF. DNA for the CDR3: TGCGCCAGCAGCCAAGCTGGCCGGGGCTCTGGGGCCAACGTCCTGACTTTC.

The genes are TRBV7-6 and TRBJ1-3; 9 nucleotides match TRBD1. The CDR3 length is 15 residues. The germline CDR1 and CDR2 sequences are SGHVS and FNYEAQ. Trimming took 4 bases from V and 6 from J; bases not matched to a gene: 7. CDR3 coding DNA: TGTGCCAGCAGCTCCCCGGGACAGGGAGAAAACACCATATATTTT. This encodes CASSSPGQGENTIYF.

V is TRBV12-3 or TRBV12-4 and J is TRBJ2-5; D is undetermined. The CDR3 is 13 amino acids. V was trimmed by 5 bases and J by 4 bases, leaving 11 bases between them. In nucleotides, the CDR3 is TGTGCCAGCAGTGCAGGATATGGAGAGACCCAGTACTTC. Translated: CASSAGYGETQYF.

The sample holds a few counts of this clonotype. This chain uses TRBV7-6 with TRBJ2-2; the match to TRBD2 covers 12 bases. This CDR3 has 16 residues. The J segment lost 4 bases and the V segment lost 5 bases, leaving 5 bases of the junction unmatched. From germline, CDR1 is SGHVS and CDR2 FNYEAQ. The CDR3 sequence: CASSPRTSGATGELFF. In DNA, the CDR3 is TGTGCCAGCAGCCCGCGGACTAGCGGGGCCACCGGGGAGCTGTTTTTT.

The chain is built from TRBV6-2 or TRBV6-3 and TRBJ2-7; D call uncertain. Germline V CDR1 and CDR2: MNHEY, SVGEGT. The CDR3 is made up of 15 amino acids. Deletions cut 6 bases from V and 2 bases from J, with 17 bases between. As DNA, the CDR3 is TGTGCCAGCAGCCTACCGGCGGTGAACCCCTACGAGCAGTACTTC. Its protein product is CASSLPAVNPYEQYF.

Here the CDR3 reads CASSQPGLAGSTDTQYF. DNA of the CDR3: TGCGCCAGCAGCCAGCCAGGACTAGCGGGAAGCACAGATACGCAGTATTTT. The genes are TRBV4-3 and TRBJ2-3, with 12 bases identical to TRBD2. Germline lookup yields CDR1 LGHNA and CDR2 YSLEER. The CDR3 totals 17 residues. Trimming at V came to 3 bases and at J to 0 bases, leaving 4 bases not matched to a gene.

By share, this clonotype ranks as medium-sized (0.01 to 0.1%). V usage is TRBV27 and J usage is TRBJ2-3, with D perhaps TRBD2 (5 bases). The CDR3 covers 16 residues. The germline V gene encodes CDR1 MNHEY and CDR2 SMNVEV (reference sequence). V lost 5 bases, J lost 6 bases, and 21 bases lay in between. CDR3 residues: CASSPLPDSPADTQYF. The CDR3 region has the DNA TGTGCCAGCAGTCCCCTACCGGACTCCCCCGCGGATACGCAGTATTTT.

This clonotype was seen ten or more times. The V gene is TRBV7-9, the J gene TRBJ2-3; TRBD1 or TRBD2 may be the D gene (5 bases each). The CDR3 length is 14 residues. V lost 1 base, J lost 3 bases, and 8 bases lay in between. CDR1 and CDR2 from the germline V gene are SEHNR and FQNEAQ (reference sequence). The CDR3 DNA sequence: TGTGCCAGCAGCTTAGAGGGACGGACAGATACGCAGTATTTT. This encodes CASSLEGRTDTQYF.

The chain joins TRBV6-6 to TRBJ1-2; D might be TRBD1 (6 bases). The germline V gene encodes CDR1 MNHNY and CDR2 SVGAGI (reference sequence). CDR3 length: 12 residues. With 2 bases removed from V and 9 bases from J, the gap between germline ends came to 10 bases. CDR3 amino acids: CASSYGGRSYTF. The CDR3 coding sequence is TGTGCCAGCAGTTACGGGGGGCGAAGCTACACCTTC.

This clonotype came up many times. J is TRBJ2-7 and V is TRBV6-5, with D possibly being TRBD1 (5 bases). Germline loops: CDR1 MNHEY, CDR2 SVGAGI. The CDR3 has 13 amino acids. Trimming removed 2 bases at V and 9 bases at J, with 14 bases between. The CDR3 loop reads CASSYRQGPVQYF. The CDR3 coding sequence is TGTGCCAGCAGTTACAGGCAGGGCCCTGTGCAGTACTTC.

Comments on this clonotype: A read error is possible here, since a much larger clone lies one base away. The chain uses TRBV6-2 or TRBV6-3 and TRBJ2-7, with 7 bases identical to TRBD1. Trimming cost V 7 bases and J 3 bases; bases outside gene matches: 6. Germline-derived CDR1 and CDR2 are MNHEY and SVGEGT. The CDR3 contains 13 residues. The CDR3 sequence: CASNRDSLYEQYF. CDR3 coding DNA: TGTGCCAGCAACCGGGACAGCCTCTACGAGCAGTACTTC.